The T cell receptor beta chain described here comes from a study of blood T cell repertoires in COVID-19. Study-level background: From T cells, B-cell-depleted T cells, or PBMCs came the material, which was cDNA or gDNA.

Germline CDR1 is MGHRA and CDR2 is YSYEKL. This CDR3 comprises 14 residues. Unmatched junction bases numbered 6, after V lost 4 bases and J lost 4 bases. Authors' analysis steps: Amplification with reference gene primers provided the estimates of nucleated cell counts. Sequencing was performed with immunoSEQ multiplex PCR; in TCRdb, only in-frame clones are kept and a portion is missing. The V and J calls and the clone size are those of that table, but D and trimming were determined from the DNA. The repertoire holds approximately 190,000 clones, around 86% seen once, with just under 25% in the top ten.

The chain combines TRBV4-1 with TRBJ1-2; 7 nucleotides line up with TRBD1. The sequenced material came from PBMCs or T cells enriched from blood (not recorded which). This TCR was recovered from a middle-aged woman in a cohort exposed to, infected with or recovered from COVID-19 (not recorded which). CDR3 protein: CASSLGQAFYGYTF. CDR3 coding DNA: TGCGCCAGCAGCCTAGGACAGGCCTTCTATGGCTACACCTTC.